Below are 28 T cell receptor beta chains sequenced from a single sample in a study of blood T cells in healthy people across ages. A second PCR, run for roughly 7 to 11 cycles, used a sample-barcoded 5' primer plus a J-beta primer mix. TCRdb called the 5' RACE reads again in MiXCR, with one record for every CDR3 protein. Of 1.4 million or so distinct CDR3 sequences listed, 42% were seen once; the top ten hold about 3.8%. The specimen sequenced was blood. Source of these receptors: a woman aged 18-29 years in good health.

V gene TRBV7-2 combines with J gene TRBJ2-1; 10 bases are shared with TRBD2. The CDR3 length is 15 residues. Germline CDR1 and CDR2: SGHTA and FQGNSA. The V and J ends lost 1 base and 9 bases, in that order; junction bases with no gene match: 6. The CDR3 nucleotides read TGTGCCAGCAGCTTAGTCCTGGGACTAGCGAGTGAGCAGTTCTTC. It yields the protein CASSLVLGLASEQFF.

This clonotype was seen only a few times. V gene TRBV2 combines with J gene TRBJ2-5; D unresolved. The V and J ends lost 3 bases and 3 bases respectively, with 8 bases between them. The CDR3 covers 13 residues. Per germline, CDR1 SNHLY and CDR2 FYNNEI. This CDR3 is CASSELGKETQYF. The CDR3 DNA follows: TGTGCCAGCAGTGAGCTGGGGAAAGAGACCCAGTACTTC.

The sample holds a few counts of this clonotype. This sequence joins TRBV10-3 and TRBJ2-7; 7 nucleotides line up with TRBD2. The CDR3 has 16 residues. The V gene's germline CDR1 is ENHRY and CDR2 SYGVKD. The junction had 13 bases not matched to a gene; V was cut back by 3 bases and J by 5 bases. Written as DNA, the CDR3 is TGTGCCATCAGTGATGGCGGGAGAGTAAAGGGAGACGAGCAGTACTTC. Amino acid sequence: CAISDGGRVKGDEQYF.

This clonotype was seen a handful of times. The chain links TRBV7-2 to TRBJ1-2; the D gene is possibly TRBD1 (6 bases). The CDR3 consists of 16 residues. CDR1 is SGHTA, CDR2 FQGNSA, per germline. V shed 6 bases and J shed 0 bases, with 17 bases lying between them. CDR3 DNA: TGTGCCAGCAGTCCACAGGGTTTCGGTGCTAACTATGGCTACACCTTC. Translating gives CASSPQGFGANYGYTF.

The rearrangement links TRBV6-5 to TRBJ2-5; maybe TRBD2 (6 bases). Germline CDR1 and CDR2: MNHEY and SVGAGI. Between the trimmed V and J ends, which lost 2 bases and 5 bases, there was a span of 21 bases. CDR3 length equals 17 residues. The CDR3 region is CASSYLRAEGICETQYF. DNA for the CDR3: TGTGCCAGCAGTTACCTACGGGCGGAGGGGATCTGTGAGACCCAGTACTTC.

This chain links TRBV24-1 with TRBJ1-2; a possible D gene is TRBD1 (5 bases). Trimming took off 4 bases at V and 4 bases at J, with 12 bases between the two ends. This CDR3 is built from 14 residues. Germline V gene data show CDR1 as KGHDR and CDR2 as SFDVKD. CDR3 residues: CATSDADTSYGYTF. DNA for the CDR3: TGTGCCACCAGTGACGCGGACACTTCCTATGGCTACACCTTC.

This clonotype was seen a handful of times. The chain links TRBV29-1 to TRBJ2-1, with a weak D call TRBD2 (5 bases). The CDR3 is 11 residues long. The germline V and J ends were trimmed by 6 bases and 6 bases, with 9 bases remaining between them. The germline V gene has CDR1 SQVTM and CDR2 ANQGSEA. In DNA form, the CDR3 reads TGCAGCGTGGCACTAGTCAATGAGCAGTTCTTC. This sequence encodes CSVALVNEQFF.

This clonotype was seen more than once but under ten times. In DNA form, the CDR3 reads TGTGCCAGCAGCCAAGATGGTGCGAACATTCAGTACTTC. Protein: CASSQDGANIQYF. V usage is TRBV14 and J usage is TRBJ2-5; D is uncertain. The assigned J gene may be wrong: the sequence end matches TRBJ2-4 better. This CDR3 is built from 13 residues. Looked up from germline, CDR1 is SGHDN and CDR2 is FVKESK.

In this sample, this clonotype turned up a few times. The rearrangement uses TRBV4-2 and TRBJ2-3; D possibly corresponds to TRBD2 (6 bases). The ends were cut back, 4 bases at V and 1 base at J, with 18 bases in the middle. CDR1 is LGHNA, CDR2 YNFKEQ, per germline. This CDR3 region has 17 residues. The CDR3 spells CASSPAGPHSGTDTQYF. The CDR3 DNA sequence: TGTGCCAGCAGCCCAGCGGGTCCCCACTCAGGCACAGATACGCAGTATTTT.

The CDR3 reads CSASGDSQETQFF. CDR3 nucleotides: TGCAGCGCCTCAGGGGACTCCCAAGAGACCCAGTTCTTC. The V call is TRBV29-1, the J call TRBJ2-5; D may match TRBD1 or TRBD2 (6 bases each). Near its end, the DNA agrees better with TRBJ2-1, so the J call may be wrong. Germline V gene data show CDR1 as SQVTM and CDR2 as ANQGSEA. There are 13 residues in the CDR3.

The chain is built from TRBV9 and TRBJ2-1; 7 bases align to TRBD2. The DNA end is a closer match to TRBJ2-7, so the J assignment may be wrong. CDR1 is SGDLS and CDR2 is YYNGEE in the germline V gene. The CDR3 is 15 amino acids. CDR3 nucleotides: TGTGCCAGCAATATGGGCGGGGGTGCCTACAATGAGCAGTACTTC. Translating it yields CASNMGGGAYNEQYF.

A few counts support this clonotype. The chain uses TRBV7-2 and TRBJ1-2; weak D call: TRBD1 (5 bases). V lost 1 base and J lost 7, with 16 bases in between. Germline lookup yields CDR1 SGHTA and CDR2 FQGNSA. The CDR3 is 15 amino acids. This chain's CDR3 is CASSLVAGDSSGYTF. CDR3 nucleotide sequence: TGTGCCAGCAGCTTAGTTGCGGGAGACAGTTCTGGCTACACCTTC.

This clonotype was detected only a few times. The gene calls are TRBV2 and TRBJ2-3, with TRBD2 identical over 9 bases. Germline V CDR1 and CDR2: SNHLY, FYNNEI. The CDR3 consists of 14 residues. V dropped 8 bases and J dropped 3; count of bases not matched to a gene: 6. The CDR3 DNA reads TGTGCCAGCGGTCGGACTAGCGTTACAGATACGCAGTATTTT. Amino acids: CASGRTSVTDTQYF.

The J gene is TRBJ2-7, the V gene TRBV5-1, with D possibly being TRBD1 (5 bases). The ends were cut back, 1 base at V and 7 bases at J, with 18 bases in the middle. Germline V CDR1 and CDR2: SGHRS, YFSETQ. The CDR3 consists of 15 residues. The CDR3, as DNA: TGCGCCAGCAGCTTGAAGGACAAGAAGTACAATGAGCAGTACTTC. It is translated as CASSLKDKKYNEQYF.

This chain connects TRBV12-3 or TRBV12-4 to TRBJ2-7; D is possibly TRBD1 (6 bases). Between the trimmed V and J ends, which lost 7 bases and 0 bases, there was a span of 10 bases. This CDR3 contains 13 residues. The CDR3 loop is CASTTGTSYEQYF. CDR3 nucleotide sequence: TGTGCCAGCACCACAGGGACCTCCTACGAGCAGTACTTC.

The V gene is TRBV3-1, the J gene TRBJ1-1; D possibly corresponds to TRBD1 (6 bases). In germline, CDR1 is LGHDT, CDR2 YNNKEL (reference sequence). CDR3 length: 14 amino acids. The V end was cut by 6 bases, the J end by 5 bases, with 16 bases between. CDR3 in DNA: TGTGCCAGCAGGGATCCGGGACATAGGACTGAAGCTTTCTTT. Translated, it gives CASRDPGHRTEAFF.

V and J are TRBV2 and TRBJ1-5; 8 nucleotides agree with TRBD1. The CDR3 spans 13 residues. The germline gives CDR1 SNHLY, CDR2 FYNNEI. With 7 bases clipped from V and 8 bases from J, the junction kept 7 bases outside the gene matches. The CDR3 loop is CASTMDRVKPQHF. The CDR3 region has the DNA TGTGCCAGCACAATGGACAGGGTGAAGCCCCAGCATTTT. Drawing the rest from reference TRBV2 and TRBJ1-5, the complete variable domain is EPEVTQTPSHQVTQMGQEVILRCVPISNHLYFYWYRQILGQKVEFLVSFYNNEISEKSEIFDDQFSVERPDGSNFTLKIRSTKLEDSAMYFCASTMDRVKPQHFGDGTRLSIL.

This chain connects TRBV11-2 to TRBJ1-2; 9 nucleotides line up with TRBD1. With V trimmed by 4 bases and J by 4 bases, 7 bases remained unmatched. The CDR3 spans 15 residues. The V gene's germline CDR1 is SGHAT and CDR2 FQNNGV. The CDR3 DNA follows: TGTGCCAGCAGCTCCCATAGGACAGGGGCCTATGGCTACACCTTC. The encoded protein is CASSSHRTGAYGYTF.

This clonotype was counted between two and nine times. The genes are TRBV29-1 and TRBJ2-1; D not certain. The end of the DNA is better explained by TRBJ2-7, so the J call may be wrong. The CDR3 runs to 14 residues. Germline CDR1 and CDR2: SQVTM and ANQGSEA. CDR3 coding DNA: TGCAGCGTTGACGACGGGCTATCCTACAATGAGCAGTACTTC. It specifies CSVDDGLSYNEQYF.

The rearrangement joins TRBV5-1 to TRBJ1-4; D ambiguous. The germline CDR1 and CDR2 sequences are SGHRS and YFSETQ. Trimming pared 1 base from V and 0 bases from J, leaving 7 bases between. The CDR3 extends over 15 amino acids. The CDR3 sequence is CASSLMYATNEKLFF. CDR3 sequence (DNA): TGCGCCAGCAGCTTGATGTATGCAACTAATGAAAAACTGTTTTTT.

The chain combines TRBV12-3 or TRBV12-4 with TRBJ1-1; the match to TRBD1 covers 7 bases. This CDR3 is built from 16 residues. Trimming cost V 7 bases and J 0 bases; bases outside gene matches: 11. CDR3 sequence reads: CASTNRGPNLNTEAFF. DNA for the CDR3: TGTGCCAGCACCAACAGGGGCCCAAATTTGAACACTGAAGCTTTCTTT.

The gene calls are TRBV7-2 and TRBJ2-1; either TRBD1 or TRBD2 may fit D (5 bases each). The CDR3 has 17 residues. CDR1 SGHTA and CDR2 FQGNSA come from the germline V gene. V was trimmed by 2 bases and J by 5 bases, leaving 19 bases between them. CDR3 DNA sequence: TGTGCCAGCAGCTTATCCGGCGCGACAGCGGCCGACAATGAGCAGTTCTTC. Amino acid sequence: CASSLSGATAADNEQFF. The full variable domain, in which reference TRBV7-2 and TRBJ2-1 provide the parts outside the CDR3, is GAGVSQSPSNKVTEKGKDVELRCDPISGHTALYWYRQSLGQGLEFLIYFQGNSAPDKSGLPSDRFSAERTGGSVSTLTIQRTQQEDSAVYLCASSLSGATAADNEQFFGPGTRLTVL.

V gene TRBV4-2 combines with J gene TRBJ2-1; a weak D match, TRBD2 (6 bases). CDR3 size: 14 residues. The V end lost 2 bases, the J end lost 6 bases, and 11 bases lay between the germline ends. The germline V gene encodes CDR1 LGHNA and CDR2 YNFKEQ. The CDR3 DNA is TGTGCCAGCAGCCAACCGGGACTCCTCAATGAGCAGTTCTTC. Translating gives CASSQPGLLNEQFF.

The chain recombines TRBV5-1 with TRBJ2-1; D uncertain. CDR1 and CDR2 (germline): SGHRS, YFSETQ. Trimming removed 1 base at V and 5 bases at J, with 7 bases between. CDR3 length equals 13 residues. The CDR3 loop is CASSLPANNEQFF. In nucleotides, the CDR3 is TGCGCCAGCAGCTTGCCCGCAAACAATGAGCAGTTCTTC.

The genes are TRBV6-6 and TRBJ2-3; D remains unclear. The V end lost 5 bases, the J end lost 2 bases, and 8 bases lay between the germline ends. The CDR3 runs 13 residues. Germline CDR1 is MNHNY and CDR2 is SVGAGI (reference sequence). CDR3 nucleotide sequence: TGTGCCAGCAGTGGGTTTCACACAGATACGCAGTATTTT. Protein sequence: CASSGFHTDTQYF.

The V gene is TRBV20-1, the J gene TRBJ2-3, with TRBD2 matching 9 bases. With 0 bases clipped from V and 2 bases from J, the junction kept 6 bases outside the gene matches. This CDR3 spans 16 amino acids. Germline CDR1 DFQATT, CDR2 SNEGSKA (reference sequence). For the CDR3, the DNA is TGCAGTGCTAGAGAGTCAACTAGCGGGCCCACAGATACGCAGTATTTT. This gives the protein CSARESTSGPTDTQYF.

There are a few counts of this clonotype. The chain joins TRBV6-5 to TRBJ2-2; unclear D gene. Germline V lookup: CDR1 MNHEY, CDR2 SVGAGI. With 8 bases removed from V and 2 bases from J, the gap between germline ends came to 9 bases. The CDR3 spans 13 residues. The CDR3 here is CASGQLNTGELFF. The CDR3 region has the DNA TGTGCCAGCGGGCAGCTAAACACCGGGGAGCTGTTTTTT.

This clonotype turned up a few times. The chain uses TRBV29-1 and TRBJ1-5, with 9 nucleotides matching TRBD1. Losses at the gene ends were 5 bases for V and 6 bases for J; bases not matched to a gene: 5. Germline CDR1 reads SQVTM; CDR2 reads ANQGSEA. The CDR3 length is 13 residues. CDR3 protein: CSVLGTGPQPQHF. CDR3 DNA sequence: TGCAGCGTTCTAGGGACAGGGCCTCAGCCCCAGCATTTT.